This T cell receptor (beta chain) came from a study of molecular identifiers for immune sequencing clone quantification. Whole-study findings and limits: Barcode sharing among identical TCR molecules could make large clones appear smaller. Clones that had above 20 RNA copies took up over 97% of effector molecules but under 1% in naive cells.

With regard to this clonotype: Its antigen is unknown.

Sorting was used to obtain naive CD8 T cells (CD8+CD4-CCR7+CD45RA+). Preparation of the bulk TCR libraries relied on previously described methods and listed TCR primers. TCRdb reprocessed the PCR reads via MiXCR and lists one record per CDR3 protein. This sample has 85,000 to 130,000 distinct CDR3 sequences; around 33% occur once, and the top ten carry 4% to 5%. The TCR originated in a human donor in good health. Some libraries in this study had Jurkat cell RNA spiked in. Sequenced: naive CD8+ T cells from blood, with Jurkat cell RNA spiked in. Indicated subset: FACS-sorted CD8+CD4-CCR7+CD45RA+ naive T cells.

CDR3 sequence: CASSLVGQGSYEQYF. The CDR3, as DNA: TGTGCCAGCAGCTTAGTGGGTCAGGGCTCCTACGAGCAGTACTTC. The chain links TRBV13 to TRBJ2-7, with a weak D call TRBD1 (5 bases). The CDR3 is made up of 15 amino acids. Germline assignment: CDR1 PRHDT and CDR2 FYEKMQ (reference sequence). V was pared by 1 base and J by 0 bases, with 10 bases between.